The text below deals with one TCR beta chain. Its target antigen remains unknown. No quality values exist for individual bases; no much larger clone is one base distant. This record belongs to a study of post-analysis software for immune sequencing data (dated by TCRdb to about 2015). Describing the broader study: Disease courses on record covered relapsing-remitting, secondary progressive and progressive-relapsing multiple sclerosis, though some patients had no subtype annotation. The patient repertoires were compared against 11 previously published healthy control repertoires obtained from donors aged about 6 to 28 years. A subset of samples was prepared in parallel using single-end sample barcoding, then pooled and co-amplified after Illumina adapter ligation. The research as a whole found: The multiple sclerosis patient group was slightly younger than the control group. Patients showed significantly higher frequencies than controls for roughly five TRBV segments, among them TRBV5-6, TRBV5-1 and TRBV20-1. Direct clustering with F measure revealed strong co-clustering of samples prepared in the same batch, which led to a batch-effect correction. Normalized Chao1 diversity was significantly lower in multiple sclerosis patients than controls, suggesting substantial peripheral T-cell clonal expansion.

V is trimmed back by 2 bases and J by 6 bases, and the junction contains 3 bases that no gene match accounts for. The CDR3 goes from the cysteine to the phenylalanine over 15 residues. Just CDR3 DNA is preserved here, 45 bases in frame from base 1. Based on the germline V gene, the CDR1 and CDR2 sequences are MNHEY and SVGAGI. To prepare the library, PCR was applied. The sequencer was an Illumina HiSeq 2500. Unique molecular identifiers were incorporated into TCR beta cDNA libraries to reduce PCR and sequencing biases. Roughly 500,000 cDNA molecules were obtained for every 1 to 10 million input T cells, so each molecule roughly corresponded to one T cell. The same protocol used for the earlier healthy control dataset was applied to prepare and sequence the patient libraries. Within a given batch, samples were prepared together, multiplexed and sequenced on the same HiSeq lane. Turning to the authors' computational methods: Raw barcoded reads were processed with MIGEC, and single-read molecular identifier groups were discarded before consensus assembly and CDR3 extraction. Clonotype tables were post-analysed with VDJtools, and diversity was normalized by down-sampling all datasets to the smallest sample size. Repertoire overlap clustering matched CDR3 amino acid but not nucleotide sequences to correct batch-related cross-sample contamination. Using fastp trimming at Q25 and MiXCR clonotype assembly, TCRdb reanalyzed the public sequencing data and kept in-frame beta chains. One record per CDR3 amino acid sequence lists the most common genes and DNA. The V and J calls here are based on TCRdb, not the publication. In all, the sample holds about 200,000 distinct CDR3 sequences, and approximately 28% of those were seen once. Of the sample, about 3.7% falls within the top ten clones.

TCR beta repertoires were profiled from peripheral blood of some 13 young patients with multiple sclerosis to demonstrate the VDJtools post-analysis software. Multiple sclerosis patients were children and adolescents aged about 6 to 17 years. The sequencing sample was made of blood. The chain couples TRBV6-5 to TRBJ2-2; 10 central nucleotides agree with TRBD2. The source is a girl aged 2-17 years with multiple sclerosis. The nucleotide sequence is given as TGTGCCAGCAGTTACGGACTAGCGGCTGCCGGGGAGCTGTTTTTT. Its coded protein is CASSYGLAAAGELFF.